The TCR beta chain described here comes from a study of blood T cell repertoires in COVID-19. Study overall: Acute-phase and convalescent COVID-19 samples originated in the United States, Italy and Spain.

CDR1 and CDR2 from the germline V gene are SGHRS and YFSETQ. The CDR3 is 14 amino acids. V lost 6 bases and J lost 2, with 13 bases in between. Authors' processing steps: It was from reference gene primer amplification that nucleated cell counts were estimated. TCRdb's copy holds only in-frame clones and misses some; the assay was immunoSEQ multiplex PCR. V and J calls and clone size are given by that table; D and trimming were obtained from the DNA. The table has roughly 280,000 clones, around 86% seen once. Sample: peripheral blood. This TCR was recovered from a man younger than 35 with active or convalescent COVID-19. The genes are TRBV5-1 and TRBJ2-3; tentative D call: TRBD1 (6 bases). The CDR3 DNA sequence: TGCGCCAGCACCCAGGGACAAATCACAGATACGCAGTATTTT. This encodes CASTQGQITDTQYF.